Shown below are 9 T cell receptor beta chains from a single sample sequenced in a study of T cells after yellow fever vaccination. TCRdb used MiXCR to reprocess the 5' RACE reads, holding one entry per CDR3 protein. The sample holds more than 300,000 distinct CDR3 sequences, roughly a tenth seen once. This sample comprised CD4+ T cells sorted from PBMCs, obtained 45 days after the yellow fever booster vaccination. Every receptor here comes from a man aged 18-30 years who received the YFV17D yellow fever vaccine.

This clonotype was counted only a few times. J is TRBJ1-1 and V is TRBV12-3 or TRBV12-4, with TRBD1 as a possible D gene (5 bases). The CDR3 sequence is 17 residues long. V was pared by 0 bases and J by 2 bases, with 16 bases between. CDR3 in amino acids: CASSLARGGGYNTEAFF. CDR3 in DNA: TGTGCCAGCAGTTTAGCGCGGGGTGGGGGGTACAACACTGAAGCTTTCTTT.

The chain recombines TRBV10-3 with TRBJ2-5; 8 positions match TRBD1. The CDR3 totals 13 residues. Germline V gene lookup returns CDR1 ENHRY and CDR2 SYGVKD. V lost 9 bases and J lost 2; bases outside the gene matches: 5. In DNA, the CDR3 is TGTGCCATGGCCCGGACAGGGCAAGAGACCCAGTACTTC. Its translation: CAMARTGQETQYF.

The V and J genes are TRBV15 and TRBJ1-4, with D unclear. Trimming shortened V by 3 bases and J by 0 bases, and 11 bases separated the two germline ends. Looked up from germline, CDR1 is LNHNV and CDR2 is YYDKDF (reference sequence). This CDR3 contains 16 residues. CDR3 sequence: CATSSGGIATNEKLFF. CDR3 in DNA: TGTGCCACCAGCAGTGGAGGGATTGCAACTAATGAAAAACTGTTTTTT.

This clonotype came up many times. The chain carries TRBV7-2 and TRBJ1-2; TRBD1 agrees at 7 bases. Trimming removed 4 bases from V and 6 bases from J; junction bases left unmatched: 5. Germline V lookup: CDR1 SGHTA, CDR2 FQGNSA. The CDR3 totals 13 residues. CDR3 sequence: CASSSDRANGYTF. The CDR3 coding sequence is TGTGCCAGCAGCTCAGACAGGGCTAATGGCTACACCTTC.

This clonotype was counted many times. J is TRBJ2-3 and V is TRBV7-3; D unclear. With 4 bases removed from V and 6 bases from J, the gap between germline ends came to 11 bases. The germline V gene has CDR1 SGHTA and CDR2 FQGTGA. This CDR3 region has 13 residues. The CDR3 sequence: CASSSFLSDTQYF. CDR3 in DNA: TGTGCCAGCAGCTCCTTTTTATCTGATACGCAGTATTTT.

The genes are TRBV7-8 and TRBJ1-2; 10 positions match TRBD1. Germline V lookup: CDR1 SGHVS, CDR2 FQNEAQ. CDR3 length equals 16 residues. Trimming removed 0 bases from V and 8 bases from J; junction bases left unmatched: 9. For the CDR3, the DNA is TGTGCCAGCAGCTTAGCGAGTAGGGGGGACAGGGGAGGCTACACCTTC. Its translation: CASSLASRGDRGGYTF. The whole variable domain, remainder taken from reference TRBV7-8 and TRBJ1-2, is GAGVSQSPRYKVAKRGQDVALRCDPISGHVSLFWYQQALGQGPEFLTYFQNEAQLDKSGLPSDRFFAERPEGSVSTLKIQRTQQEDSAVYLCASSLASRGDRGGYTFGSGTRLTVV.

This clonotype was recorded a few times. The V and J genes are TRBV7-9 and TRBJ2-6; TRBD1 matches at 7 bases. Germline values: CDR1 SEHNR, CDR2 FQNEAQ (reference sequence). The CDR3 covers 16 residues. Trimming removed 6 bases from V and 4 bases from J; junction bases left unmatched: 9. CDR3 residues: CASRQTGEGGANVLTF. In nucleotides, the CDR3 is TGTGCCAGCAGGCAAACAGGGGAAGGAGGGGCCAACGTCCTGACTTTC.

A few counts support this clonotype. The V gene is TRBV12-3 or TRBV12-4, the J gene TRBJ1-2; unclear D gene. Trimming removed 2 bases from V and 4 bases from J, with 14 bases in between. The CDR3 has 15 amino acids. CDR3 DNA sequence: TGTGCCAGCAGTTTAATAGGACTCTCTTTCTATGGCTACACCTTC. Encoded protein: CASSLIGLSFYGYTF.

This clonotype has a handful of counts. The CDR3 loop is CAISSVKVANEQFF. CDR3 in DNA: TGTGCCATCAGTTCAGTCAAGGTAGCCAATGAGCAGTTCTTC. V is TRBV10-3 and J is TRBJ2-1; D remains ambiguous. With 5 bases removed from V and 6 bases from J, the gap between germline ends came to 14 bases. This CDR3 is 14 amino acids long. CDR1 is ENHRY and CDR2 is SYGVKD in the germline V gene.